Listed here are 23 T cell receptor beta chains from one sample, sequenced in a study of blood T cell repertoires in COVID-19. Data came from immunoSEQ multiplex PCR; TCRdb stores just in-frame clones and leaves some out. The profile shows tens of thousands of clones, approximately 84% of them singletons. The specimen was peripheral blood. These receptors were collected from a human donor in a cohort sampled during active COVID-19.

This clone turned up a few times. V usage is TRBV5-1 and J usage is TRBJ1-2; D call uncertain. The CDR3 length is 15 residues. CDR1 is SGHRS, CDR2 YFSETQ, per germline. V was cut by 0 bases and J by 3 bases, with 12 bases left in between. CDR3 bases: TGCGCCAGCAGCTTGGATAGGCAGGCCGACTATGGCTACACCTTC. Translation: CASSLDRQADYGYTF.

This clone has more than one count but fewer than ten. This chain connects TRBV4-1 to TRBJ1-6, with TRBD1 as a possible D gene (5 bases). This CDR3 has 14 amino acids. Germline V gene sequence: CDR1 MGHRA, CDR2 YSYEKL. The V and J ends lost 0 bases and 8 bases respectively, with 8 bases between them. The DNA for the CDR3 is TGCGCCAGCAGCCAAGACAGGGTTCATTCACCCCTCCACTTT. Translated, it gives CASSQDRVHSPLHF.

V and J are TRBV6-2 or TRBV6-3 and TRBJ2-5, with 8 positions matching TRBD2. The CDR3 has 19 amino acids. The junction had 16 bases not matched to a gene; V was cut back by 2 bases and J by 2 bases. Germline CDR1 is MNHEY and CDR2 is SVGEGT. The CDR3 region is CASSYTGLGGGLLQETQYF. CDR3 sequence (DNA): TGTGCCAGCAGTTACACCGGACTGGGCGGGGGGTTATTACAAGAGACCCAGTACTTC.

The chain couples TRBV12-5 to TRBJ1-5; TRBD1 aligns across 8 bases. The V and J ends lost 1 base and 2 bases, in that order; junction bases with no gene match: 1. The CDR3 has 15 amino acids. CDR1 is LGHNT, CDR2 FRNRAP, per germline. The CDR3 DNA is TGTGCTAGTGGTTTGGGGACAGGGCGCAATCAGCCCCAGCATTTT. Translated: CASGLGTGRNQPQHF. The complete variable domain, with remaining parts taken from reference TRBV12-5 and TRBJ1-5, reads DARVTQTPRHKVTEMGQEVTMRCQPILGHNTVFWYRQTMMQGLELLAYFRNRAPLDDSGMPKDRFSAEMPDATLATLKIQPSEPRDSAVYFCASGLGTGRNQPQHFGDGTRLSIL.

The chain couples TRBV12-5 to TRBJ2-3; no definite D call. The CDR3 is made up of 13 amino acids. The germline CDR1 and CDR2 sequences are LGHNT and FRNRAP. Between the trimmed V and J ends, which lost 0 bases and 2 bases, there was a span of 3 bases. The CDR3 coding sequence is TGTGCTAGTGGTTTGGTCTCCACAGATACGCAGTATTTT. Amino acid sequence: CASGLVSTDTQYF.

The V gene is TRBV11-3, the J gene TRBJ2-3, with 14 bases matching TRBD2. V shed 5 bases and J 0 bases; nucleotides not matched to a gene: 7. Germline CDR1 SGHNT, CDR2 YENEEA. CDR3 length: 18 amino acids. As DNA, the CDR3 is TGTGCCAGCAGCCAGGGGACTAGCGGGGGCCATAGCACAGATACGCAGTATTTT. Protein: CASSQGTSGGHSTDTQYF.

The CDR3 nucleotides read TGTGCCAGCAGCCCAGGACAGGGCAAGTCACCCCTCCACTTT. Protein product: CASSPGQGKSPLHF. The J gene is TRBJ1-6, the V gene TRBV3-1 (or the pseudogene TRBV3-2); 8 nucleotides match TRBD1. Per germline, CDR1 LGHDT and CDR2 YNNKEL (reference sequence). V lost 4 bases to trimming and J lost 10 bases; unmatched junction nucleotides: 6. The CDR3 sequence is 14 residues long.

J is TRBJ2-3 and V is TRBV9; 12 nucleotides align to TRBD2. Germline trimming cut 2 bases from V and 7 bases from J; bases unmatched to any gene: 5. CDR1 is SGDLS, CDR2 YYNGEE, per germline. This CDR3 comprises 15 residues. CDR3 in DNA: TGTGCCAGCAGCGTCACGGGACTAGCGGGTTATACGCAGTATTTT. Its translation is CASSVTGLAGYTQYF. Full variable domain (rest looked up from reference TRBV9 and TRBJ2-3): DSGVTQTPKHLITATGQRVTLRCSPRSGDLSVYWYQQSLDQGLQFLIQYYNGEERAKGNILERFSAQQFPDLHSELNLSSLELGDSALYFCASSVTGLAGYTQYFGPGTRLTVL.

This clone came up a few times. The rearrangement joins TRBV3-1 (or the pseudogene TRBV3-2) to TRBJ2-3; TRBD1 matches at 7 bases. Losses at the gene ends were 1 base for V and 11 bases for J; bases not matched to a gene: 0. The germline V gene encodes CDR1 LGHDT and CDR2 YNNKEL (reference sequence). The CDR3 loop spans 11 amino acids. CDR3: CASSQAGGQYF. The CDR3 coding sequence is TGTGCCAGCAGCCAAGCAGGGGGGCAGTATTTT.

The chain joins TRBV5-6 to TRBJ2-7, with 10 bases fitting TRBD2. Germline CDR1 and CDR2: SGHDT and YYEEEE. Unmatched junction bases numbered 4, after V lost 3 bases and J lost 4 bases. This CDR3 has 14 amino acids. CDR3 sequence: CASSSSGGGYEQYF. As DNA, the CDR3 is TGTGCCAGCAGCTCTAGCGGGGGCGGGTACGAGCAGTACTTC.

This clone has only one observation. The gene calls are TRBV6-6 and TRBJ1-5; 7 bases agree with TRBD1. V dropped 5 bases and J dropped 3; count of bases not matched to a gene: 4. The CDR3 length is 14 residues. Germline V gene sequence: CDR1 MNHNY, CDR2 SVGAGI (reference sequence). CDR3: CASSDRVPNQPQHF. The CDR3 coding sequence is TGTGCCAGCAGTGACAGGGTCCCCAATCAGCCCCAGCATTTT.

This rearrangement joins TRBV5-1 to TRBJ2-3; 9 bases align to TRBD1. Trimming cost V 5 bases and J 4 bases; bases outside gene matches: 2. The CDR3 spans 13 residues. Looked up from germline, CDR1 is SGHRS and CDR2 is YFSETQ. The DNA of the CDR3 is TGCGCCAGCAGACAGGGGGCGGCAGATACGCAGTATTTT. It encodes CASRQGAADTQYF.

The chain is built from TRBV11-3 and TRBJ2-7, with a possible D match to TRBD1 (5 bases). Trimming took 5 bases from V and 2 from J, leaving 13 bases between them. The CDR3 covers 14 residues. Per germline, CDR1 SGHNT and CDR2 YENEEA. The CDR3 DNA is TGTGCCAGCAGCCCGACGACAGTAGCCTACGAGCAGTACTTC. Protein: CASSPTTVAYEQYF.

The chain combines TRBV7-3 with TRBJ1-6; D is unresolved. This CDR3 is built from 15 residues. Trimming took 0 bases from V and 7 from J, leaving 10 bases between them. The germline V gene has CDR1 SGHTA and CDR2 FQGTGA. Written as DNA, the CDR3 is TGTGCCAGCAGCTTAACGGGGAGCCTAAATTCACCCCTCCACTTT. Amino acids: CASSLTGSLNSPLHF.

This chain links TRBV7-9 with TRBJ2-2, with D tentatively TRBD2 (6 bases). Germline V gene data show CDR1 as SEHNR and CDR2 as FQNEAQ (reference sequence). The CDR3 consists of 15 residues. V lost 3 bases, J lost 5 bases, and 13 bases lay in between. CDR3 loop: CASSLVAVRTGELFF. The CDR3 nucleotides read TGTGCCAGCAGCTTGGTAGCGGTGAGAACCGGGGAGCTGTTTTTT.

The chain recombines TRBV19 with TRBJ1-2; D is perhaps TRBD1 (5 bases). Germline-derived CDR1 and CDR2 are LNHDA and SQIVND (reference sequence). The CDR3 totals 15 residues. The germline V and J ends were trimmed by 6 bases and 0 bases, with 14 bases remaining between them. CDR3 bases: TGTGCCAGTAGCCGGGGGGAAAGGGCTAACTATGGCTACACCTTC. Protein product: CASSRGERANYGYTF.

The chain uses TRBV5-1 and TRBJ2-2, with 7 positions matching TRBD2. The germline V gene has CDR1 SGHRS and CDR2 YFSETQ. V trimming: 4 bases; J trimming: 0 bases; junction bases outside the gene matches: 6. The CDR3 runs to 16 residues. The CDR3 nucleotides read TGCGCCAGCAGCCCCCGGGCGGGGGCGAACACCGGGGAGCTGTTTTTT. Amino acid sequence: CASSPRAGANTGELFF.

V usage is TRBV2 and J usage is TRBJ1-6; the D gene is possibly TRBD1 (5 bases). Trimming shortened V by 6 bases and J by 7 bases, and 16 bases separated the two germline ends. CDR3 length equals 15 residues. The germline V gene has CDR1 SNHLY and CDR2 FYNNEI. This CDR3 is CASSSGGTGNSPLHF. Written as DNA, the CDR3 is TGTGCCAGCAGCTCGGGGGGGACCGGCAATTCACCCCTCCACTTT.

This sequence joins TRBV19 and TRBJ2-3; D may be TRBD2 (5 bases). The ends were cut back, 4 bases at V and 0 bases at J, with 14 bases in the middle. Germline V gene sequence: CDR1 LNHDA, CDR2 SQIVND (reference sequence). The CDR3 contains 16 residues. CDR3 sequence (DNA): TGTGCCAGTAGTACACAGAGCGGATCTAGCACAGATACGCAGTATTTT. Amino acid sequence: CASSTQSGSSTDTQYF. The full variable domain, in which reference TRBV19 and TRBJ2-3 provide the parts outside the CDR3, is DGGITQSPKYLFRKEGQNVTLSCEQNLNHDAMYWYRQDPGQGLRLIYYSQIVNDFQKGDIAEGYSVSREKKESFPLTVTSAQKNPTAFYLCASSTQSGSSTDTQYFGPGTRLTVL.

CDR3 sequence: CASSPFPNTGELFF. The CDR3 coding sequence is TGTGCCAGCTCACCCTTTCCCAACACCGGGGAGCTGTTTTTT. This chain links TRBV18 with TRBJ2-2, with D unclear. The V and J ends lost 3 bases and 2 bases respectively, with 7 bases between them. Germline lookup yields CDR1 KGHSH and CDR2 LQKENI. CDR3 length: 14 amino acids.

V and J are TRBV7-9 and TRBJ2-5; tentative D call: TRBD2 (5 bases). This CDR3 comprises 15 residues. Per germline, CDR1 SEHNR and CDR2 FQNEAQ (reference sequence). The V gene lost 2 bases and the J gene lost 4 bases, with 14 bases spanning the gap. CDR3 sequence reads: CASSLTPSGSETQYF. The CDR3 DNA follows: TGTGCCAGCAGCTTAACCCCCTCGGGGTCAGAGACCCAGTACTTC.

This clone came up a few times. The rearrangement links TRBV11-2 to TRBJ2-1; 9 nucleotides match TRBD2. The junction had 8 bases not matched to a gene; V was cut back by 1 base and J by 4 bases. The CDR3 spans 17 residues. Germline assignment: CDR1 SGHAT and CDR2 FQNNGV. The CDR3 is CASSLGFGGGEYNEQFF. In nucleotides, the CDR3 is TGTGCCAGCAGCTTAGGGTTTGGCGGGGGGGAATACAATGAGCAGTTCTTC.

CDR3 loop: CASSPQTSNQPQHF. The CDR3, as DNA: TGTGCCAGCAGCCCACAGACAAGCAATCAGCCCCAGCATTTT. This rearrangement joins TRBV5-5 to TRBJ1-5; unclear D gene. There are 14 residues in the CDR3. Trimming removed 4 bases at V and 1 base at J, with 9 bases between. The germline CDR1 and CDR2 sequences are SGHKS and YYEKEE (reference sequence).